A selection of T cell receptor beta chains follows, all from one sample in a study of blood T cells in healthy people across ages. TCRdb called the 5' RACE reads again in MiXCR, with one record for every CDR3 protein. The data show under 800,000 distinct CDR3 sequences, with around 40% seen just once and approximately 22% held by the top ten. Source material: blood. The source of these receptors is a woman in her fifties or sixties in good health. Each CDR3 is given with its conserved first and last residue. D genes are given only for firm matches. Where a row states a size, it is once, few, many or the class of an expanded clone; other rows omit it.

v_gene	j_gene	d_gene	abundance	CDR3aa	CDR3nt
TRBV5-1	TRBJ2-5	TRBD2	.	CATSGGPQETQYF	TGCGCCACCTCGGGGGGTCCGCAAGAGACCCAGTACTTC
TRBV15	TRBJ2-7	.	.	CATSARTDFSYEQYF	TGTGCCACCAGCGCGAGGACAGATTTTTCCTACGAGCAGTACTTC
TRBV5-1	TRBJ2-2	.	few	CASSFRDPNTGELFF	TGCGCCAGCAGCTTTCGGGACCCTAACACCGGGGAGCTGTTTTTT
TRBV3-1	TRBJ2-5	TRBD2	few	CASSPRASGGVYF	TGTGCCAGCAGCCCCCGCGCTAGCGGGGGGGTGTACTTC
TRBV4-3	TRBJ1-3	TRBD1	.	CASSRGSGPGQIGNTIYF	TGCGCCAGCAGCCGAGGCTCAGGACCGGGACAGATAGGAAACACCATATATTTT
TRBV28	TRBJ2-7	.	.	CASSFIEYEQYF	TGTGCCAGCAGTTTTATAGAGTACGAGCAGTACTTC
TRBV3-1	TRBJ2-7	TRBD2	.	CASSQLGRGEQYF	TGTGCCAGCAGCCAATTAGGGAGGGGCGAGCAGTACTTC
TRBV2	TRBJ1-5	.	.	CASNLDRDQPQHF	TGTGCCAGCAACCTGGACAGAGATCAGCCCCAGCATTTT
TRBV4-2	TRBJ2-7	TRBD1	.	CASSQPGQANEQYF	TGTGCCAGCAGCCAGCCGGGACAGGCAAACGAGCAGTACTTC
TRBV29-1	TRBJ2-1	.	.	CSVGRLGSRGQFF	TGCAGCGTTGGGAGACTGGGGTCACGGGGGCAGTTCTTC
TRBV29-1	TRBJ2-3	.	.	CSGRAGQSTDTQYF	TGCAGCGGGCGCGCAGGCCAGAGCACAGATACGCAGTATTTT
TRBV12-3/TRBV12-4	TRBJ1-3	.	few	CASRPGGNTIYF	TGTGCCAGCAGGCCTGGGGGAAACACCATATATTTT
TRBV5-6	TRBJ2-3	.	many	CASSLGLNRADTQYF	TGTGCCAGCAGCTTGGGCCTAAATAGGGCAGATACGCAGTATTTT
TRBV28	TRBJ2-7	.	few	CASWAGTLGEQYF	TGTGCCAGCTGGGCGGGGACACTTGGCGAGCAGTACTTC
TRBV7-3	TRBJ2-7	TRBD2	few	CASSLTSGSWDEQYF	TGTGCCAGCAGCTTAACGAGCGGGAGCTGGGATGAGCAGTACTTC
TRBV3-1	TRBJ1-2	TRBD1	once	CASSPRGTAGYTF	TGTGCCAGCAGCCCCAGAGGGACAGCTGGCTACACCTTC
TRBV6-6	TRBJ2-1	.	.	CASSRGDTARQFF	TGTGCCAGCAGCCGAGGGGACACAGCGCGGCAGTTCTTC
TRBV20-1	TRBJ2-1	.	.	CSANPSSDYSYNEQFF	TGCAGTGCTAACCCTAGTAGCGACTACTCCTACAATGAGCAGTTCTTC
TRBV20-1	TRBJ2-7	TRBD2	.	CSDLAGDPPYEQYF	TGCAGTGATTTAGCGGGAGATCCCCCCTACGAGCAGTACTTC
TRBV6-1	TRBJ2-7	.	.	CASSEAGGMIYEQYF	TGTGCCAGCAGTGAAGCTGGCGGGATGATATACGAGCAGTACTTC
TRBV2	TRBJ2-3	.	.	CASSAGLGMNGGDTQYF	TGTGCCAGCAGCGCGGGACTGGGGATGAATGGTGGAGATACGCAGTATTTT
TRBV10-3	TRBJ2-3	.	.	CAISDSSAADTQYF	TGTGCCATCAGTGATTCTTCAGCGGCAGATACGCAGTATTTT
TRBV6-1	TRBJ2-7	TRBD2	.	CASDARGAYEQYF	TGTGCCAGCGACGCTCGGGGGGCCTACGAGCAGTACTTC
TRBV18	TRBJ2-5	.	.	CASSPRHGGVEETQYF	TGTGCCAGCTCACCACGTCACGGGGGAGTCGAAGAGACCCAGTACTTC
TRBV4-2	TRBJ2-1	.	few	CASSQDMTGVYNEQFF	TGTGCCAGCAGCCAAGATATGACTGGGGTCTACAATGAGCAGTTCTTC
TRBV20-1	TRBJ2-3	.	.	CSARFPSSTDTQYF	TGCAGTGCTCGCTTTCCTAGCAGCACAGATACGCAGTATTTT
TRBV6-5	TRBJ1-1	TRBD1	.	CASRASGTGNTEAFF	TGTGCCAGCAGAGCCTCCGGGACAGGAAACACTGAAGCTTTCTTT
TRBV11-3	TRBJ2-1	TRBD2	few	CASSSGLEKFF	TGTGCCAGCAGCTCTGGACTAGAAAAGTTCTTC
TRBV24-1	TRBJ2-3	.	.	CATSPSRDTDTQYF	TGTGCCACCAGCCCCAGCAGGGACACAGATACGCAGTATTTT
TRBV5-1	TRBJ2-1	.	once	CASSPTLGDSSYNEQFF	TGCGCCAGCAGCCCGACCTTAGGGGATAGCTCCTACAATGAGCAGTTCTTC
TRBV29-1	TRBJ2-3	.	.	CSVPTPENADTQYF	TGCAGCGTCCCGACCCCGGAGAATGCAGATACGCAGTATTTT
TRBV29-1	TRBJ2-7	TRBD2	.	CSVPGTSGIEQYF	TGCAGCGTTCCCGGGACTAGCGGGATCGAGCAGTACTTC